The following is a T cell receptor beta chain sequence with its context. As yet, its antigen is unknown. Clones were sequenced by immunoSEQ multiplex PCR, and TCRdb holds only the in-frame ones, with some missing. This sample has around 31,000 clones, with 70% to 90% found just once. This record comes from a study of T cells in localized non-small cell lung cancer. Findings of the study overall: It remains possible that heterogeneity exists, since only one tumor region was sequenced. Uninvolved adjacent lung, not tumor, had the highest T cell clonality. An association was observed between higher blood T cell density and longer overall survival. A median of roughly 50 of the top 100 tumor clones appeared in adjacent lung, which was paired and uninvolved.

This CDR3 is 15 amino acids long. Germline CDR1 reads SEHNR; CDR2 reads FQNEAQ (reference sequence). V lost 3 bases and J 7 bases, leaving 19 bases between the germline ends. Sequenced material: peripheral blood, taken before any cancer treatment. This chain uses TRBV7-9 with TRBJ2-7; D is perhaps TRBD2 (5 bases). This clonotype originated in a woman aged 35-75 years with stage I lung adenocarcinoma. CDR3 region: CASSFRGSSSWEQYF. DNA for the CDR3: TGTGCCAGCAGCTTTCGGGGATCGTCTTCGTGGGAGCAGTACTTC.